This TCR beta chain was captured by sequencing in a study of CD8 T cells in ankylosing spondylitis. Findings of the study overall: A subset of motif variants has previously been described in the synovial fluid and blood of reactive arthritis. Disease-linked clones had a CD8+ phenotype and relatively low frequency in peripheral blood.

TCRdb re-derived calls from the 5' RACE reads in MiXCR, one entry per CDR3 protein. The repertoire holds 150,000 to 200,000 distinct CDR3 sequences, with approximately 32% as singletons. A remark on this clonotype: Its antigen is still unknown.

Germline trimming cut 6 bases from V and 2 bases from J; bases unmatched to any gene: 5. The CDR3 extends over 14 amino acids. This clonotype was sampled from a male donor with ankylosing spondylitis. J is TRBJ1-2 and V is TRBV12-3 or TRBV12-4, with 8 bases aligning to TRBD1. Material for sequencing was synovial fluid, either unsorted or a sorted T cell fraction (not recorded which). The CDR3 loop reads CASRKDRGNYGYTF. In nucleotides, the CDR3 is TGTGCCAGCAGGAAAGACAGGGGAAACTATGGCTACACCTTC.